Sequencing of this T cell receptor beta chain was carried out in a study of graft-versus-host responses after intestinal transplantation. Study results and caveats: Early declines in HvG clones that occurred post-transplant were associated with peak circulating GvH clone levels. In recipient marrow, GvH clones were found, and some appeared first in ileum or blood.

As regards this clone: Its antigen remains unidentified.

Measured with immunoSEQ multiplex PCR; TCRdb has only the in-frame clones, and not every one. The table has 75,000 to 100,000 clones, 85% to 95% seen once. The receptor comes from a human donor who received an intestinal transplant. Sequenced material: unstimulated CD8+ T cells sorted from spleen or lymph node cells, taken before intestinal transplant.

For the CDR3, the DNA is TGTGCCAGCAGTTCCCCCCCAGATCAATACAATGAGCAGTTCTTC. Residues: CASSSPPDQYNEQFF. The chain uses TRBV6-6 and TRBJ2-1; no firm D call. V was trimmed by 4 bases and J by 4 bases, leaving 14 bases between them. The CDR3 covers 15 residues. The germline gives CDR1 MNHNY, CDR2 SVGAGI (reference sequence).